One T cell receptor (beta chain) is described in this entry. The antigen is undetermined. The data originate from a study of somatic mutations in cytotoxic T cells in rheumatoid arthritis. Broader study findings: With approximately 66 patients examined, several had a largest CD8+ clone exceeding 20% of CD8+ cells. A rise in CD8+ clonality with age was seen in rheumatoid arthritis patients but not in healthy controls.

It was blood donors, 55% female and with a median age of 56 years (range roughly 21-80), who served as healthy controls. Only in-frame clones appear in the TCRdb table, and some are missing; sequencing was by immunoSEQ multiplex PCR. The sample lists about 7,000 clones, 60% occurring once. The clonotype originates from a middle-aged woman in good health. Sequencing was done on a sample of CD8+ T cells sorted from blood.

The CDR3 coding sequence is TGTGCCAGCAGCTTAGTCGCCGTTGCGGACACCGGGGAGCTGTTTTTT. Amino acids: CASSLVAVADTGELFF. The J gene is TRBJ2-2, the V gene TRBV7-9; D uncertain. Per the germline V gene, CDR1 is SEHNR and CDR2 is FQNEAQ (reference sequence). V lost 1 base and J lost 3, with 12 bases in between. The CDR3 sequence is 16 residues long.